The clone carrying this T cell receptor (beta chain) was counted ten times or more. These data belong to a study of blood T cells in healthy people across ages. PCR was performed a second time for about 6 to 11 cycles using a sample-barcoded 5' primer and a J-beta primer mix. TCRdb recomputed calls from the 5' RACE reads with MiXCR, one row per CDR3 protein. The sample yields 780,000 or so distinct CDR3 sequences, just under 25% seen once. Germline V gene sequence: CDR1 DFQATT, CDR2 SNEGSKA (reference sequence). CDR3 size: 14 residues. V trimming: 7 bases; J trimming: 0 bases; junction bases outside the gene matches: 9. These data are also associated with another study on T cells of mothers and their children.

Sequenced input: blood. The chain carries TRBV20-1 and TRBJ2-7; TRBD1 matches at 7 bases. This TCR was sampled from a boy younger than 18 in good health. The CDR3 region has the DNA TGCAGTGGAGAAGACAGGGCGAGCTCCTACGAGCAGTACTTC. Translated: CSGEDRASSYEQYF.